The rows below give T cell receptor beta chains drawn from one sample of a study of T-cell memory formation after mild COVID-19. TCRdb passed the 5' RACE reads through MiXCR, listing each CDR3 protein once. This table has hundreds of thousands of distinct CDR3 sequences, approximately 18% appearing once. The specimen was PBMCs or a T cell subset sorted from them (not recorded which). These receptors came from an adult woman who had mild COVID-19 (a few samples of this study predate the infection). Cell type and time point are not known. Each CDR3 is given with its conserved first and last residue. A D gene is named only where the DNA matches it firmly. The listing skips clone size in some rows; elsewhere it reads once, few, many or a size class.

clone size,D gene,J gene,V gene,CDR3 protein,CDR3 DNA
.,.,TRBJ2-5,TRBV19,CASSINLGRETQYF,TGTGCCAGTAGTATAAACCTAGGGCGGGAGACCCAGTACTTC
few,.,TRBJ1-1,TRBV29-1,CSVENLWARVLNTEAFF,TGCAGCGTTGAAAACCTCTGGGCACGGGTTTTGAACACTGAAGCTTTCTTT
.,TRBD1,TRBJ2-1,TRBV28,CASSLAGQGDREQFF,TGTGCCAGCAGTTTAGCAGGCCAGGGGGATAGAGAGCAGTTCTTC
few,TRBD2,TRBJ2-3,TRBV10-3,CAISDQASGGTDTQYF,TGTGCCATCAGTGACCAGGCTAGCGGGGGCACAGATACGCAGTATTTT
.,TRBD1,TRBJ2-7,TRBV18,CASSPPGTGAAYEQYF,TGTGCCAGCTCACCACCGGGGACAGGTGCGGCCTACGAGCAGTACTTC
few,.,TRBJ2-7,TRBV12-3/TRBV12-4,CASSARGATYEQYF,TGTGCCAGCAGCGCCCGGGGGGCTACCTACGAGCAGTACTTC
many,.,TRBJ1-2,TRBV5-1,CASSPRVQIESGYTF,TGCGCCAGCAGCCCCCGGGTCCAGATAGAGAGTGGCTACACCTTC
few,.,TRBJ2-1,TRBV6-2/TRBV6-3,CASSYSGLNNEQFF,TGTGCCAGCAGTTACTCGGGACTTAACAATGAGCAGTTCTTC
few,TRBD2,TRBJ2-7,TRBV7-6,CASSLESAGGTITYEQYF,TGTGCCAGCAGCTTAGAGTCGGCGGGAGGGACAATAACCTACGAGCAGTACTTC
.,.,TRBJ2-7,TRBV14,CASSLGHGYEQYF,TGTGCCAGCAGCCTAGGTCACGGGTACGAGCAGTACTTC
few,.,TRBJ2-5,TRBV9,CASSVRGATGETQYF,TGTGCCAGCAGCGTACGCGGGGCCACGGGAGAGACCCAGTACTTC
.,.,TRBJ2-1,TRBV7-2,CASSNSRNNEQFF,TGTGCCAGCAGCAACAGCCGAAACAATGAGCAGTTCTTC
.,TRBD1,TRBJ1-1,TRBV20-1,CSAGAGRGRNTEAFF,TGCAGTGCTGGGGCAGGGAGGGGGCGGAACACTGAAGCTTTCTTT
.,.,TRBJ2-1,TRBV6-1,CASSGILGESNEQFF,TGTGCCAGCAGTGGAATCCTGGGCGAATCCAATGAGCAGTTCTTC
.,TRBD2,TRBJ2-7,TRBV5-1,CASTPVGGAGNEQYF,TGCGCCAGCACCCCCGTCGGGGGGGCCGGGAACGAGCAGTACTTC
.,TRBD1,TRBJ2-7,TRBV5-1,CASSLPRDRHEQYF,TGCGCCAGCAGCTTGCCCAGGGACAGGCATGAGCAGTACTTC
.,.,TRBJ2-2,TRBV9,CASSLSGSMNTGELFF,TGTGCCAGCAGCCTCTCGGGAAGCATGAACACCGGGGAGCTGTTTTTT
.,.,TRBJ2-4,TRBV12-3/TRBV12-4,CASSFSDFKNIQYF,TGTGCCAGCAGTTTCTCCGACTTTAAAAACATTCAGTACTTC
few,.,TRBJ1-4,TRBV6-5,CASRDGGKLFF,TGTGCCAGCAGGGACGGTGGAAAACTGTTTTTT
.,TRBD1,TRBJ1-6,TRBV12-3/TRBV12-4,CASSGGTGTIGSPLHF,TGTGCCAGCAGTGGGGGGACAGGGACGATCGGTTCACCCCTCCACTTT
many,.,TRBJ2-7,TRBV6-2/TRBV6-3,CASSNEVNEQYF,TGTGCCAGCAGCAATGAAGTGAACGAGCAGTACTTC
once,TRBD2,TRBJ2-3,TRBV4-3,CARSPGLAGGPSTDTQYF,TGCGCCAGAAGCCCGGGACTAGCGGGAGGTCCTAGCACAGATACGCAGTATTTT
few,.,TRBJ2-3,TRBV27,CASSPPRGLVPIFTDTQYF,TGTGCCAGCAGCCCCCCGCGAGGGCTAGTGCCAATTTTCACAGATACGCAGTATTTT
few,.,TRBJ2-7,TRBV19,CASSIQGGTYEQYF,TGTGCCAGTAGTATTCAGGGGGGAACCTACGAGCAGTACTTC
many,.,TRBJ1-3,TRBV6-5,CASSYSLGGTGNTIYF,TGTGCCAGCAGTTACTCTTTAGGGGGAACTGGAAACACCATATATTTT
few,TRBD2,TRBJ2-7,TRBV27,CASSLKPGLAGAGEQYF,TGTGCCAGCAGTCTCAAGCCGGGACTAGCGGGAGCGGGCGAGCAGTACTTC
.,TRBD1,TRBJ2-2,TRBV20-1,CSARDWRTGNTGELFF,TGCAGTGCTAGAGATTGGAGGACAGGGAACACCGGGGAGCTGTTTTTT
.,TRBD2,TRBJ2-2,TRBV19,CASASGTSEGTGELFF,TGTGCCAGCGCGAGCGGGACTAGCGAAGGCACCGGGGAGCTGTTTTTT
few,.,TRBJ2-3,TRBV12-3/TRBV12-4,CASSGFAASTDTQYF,TGTGCCAGCAGTGGTTTCGCCGCTAGCACAGATACGCAGTATTTT